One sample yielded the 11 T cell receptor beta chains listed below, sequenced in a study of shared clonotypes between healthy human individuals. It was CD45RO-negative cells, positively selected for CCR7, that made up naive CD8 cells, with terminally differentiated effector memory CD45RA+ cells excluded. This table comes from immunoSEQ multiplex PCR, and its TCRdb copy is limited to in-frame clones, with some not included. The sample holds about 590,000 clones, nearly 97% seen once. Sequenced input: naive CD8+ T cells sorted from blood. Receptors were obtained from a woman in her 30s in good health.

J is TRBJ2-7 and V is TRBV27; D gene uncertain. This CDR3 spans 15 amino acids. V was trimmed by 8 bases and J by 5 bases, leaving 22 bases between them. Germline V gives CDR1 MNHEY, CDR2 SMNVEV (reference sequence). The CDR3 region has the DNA TGTGCCAGCCATCCCCTATCGCCCGAGGCCGACGAGCAGTACTTC. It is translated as CASHPLSPEADEQYF.

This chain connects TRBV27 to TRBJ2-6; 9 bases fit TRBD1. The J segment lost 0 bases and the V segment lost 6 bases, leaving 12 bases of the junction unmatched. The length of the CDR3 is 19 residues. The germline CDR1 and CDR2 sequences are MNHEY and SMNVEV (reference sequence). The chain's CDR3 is CASRPNGQGLVSGANVLTF. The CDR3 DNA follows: TGTGCCAGCAGACCTAACGGACAGGGGCTCGTCTCTGGGGCCAACGTCCTGACTTTC. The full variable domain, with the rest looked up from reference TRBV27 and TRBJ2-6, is EAQVTQNPRYLITVTGKKLTVTCSQNMNHEYMSWYRQDPGLGLRQIYYSMNVEVTDKGDVPEGYKVSRKEKRNFPLILESPSPNQTSLYFCASRPNGQGLVSGANVLTFGAGSRLTVL.

The CDR3 is CASSLARLAGVFFDGELFF. The CDR3 DNA reads TGTGCCAGCAGCTTAGCGCGGCTAGCGGGAGTATTTTTTGACGGGGAGCTGTTTTTT. The chain is built from TRBV7-9 and TRBJ2-2, with 10 bases fitting TRBD2. The CDR3 loop spans 19 amino acids. Trimming cost V 0 bases and J 7 bases; bases outside gene matches: 14. Germline loops: CDR1 SEHNR, CDR2 FQNEAQ (reference sequence).

The CDR3 nucleotides are TGTGCCAGCAGCAAAGTCCTAGCGGGAGGGCCCACGAACACCGGGGAGCTGTTTTTT. This gives the protein CASSKVLAGGPTNTGELFF. J is TRBJ2-2 and V is TRBV21-1; the D segment call TRBD2 is taken from the table without a DNA check. TRBV21-1 is shown as a pseudogene. The CDR3 spans 19 residues.

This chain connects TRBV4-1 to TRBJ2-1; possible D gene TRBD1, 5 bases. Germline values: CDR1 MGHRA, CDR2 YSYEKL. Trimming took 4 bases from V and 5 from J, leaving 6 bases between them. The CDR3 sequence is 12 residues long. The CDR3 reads CASSPGNNEQFF. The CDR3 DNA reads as TGCGCCAGCAGCCCAGGGAACAATGAGCAGTTCTTC.

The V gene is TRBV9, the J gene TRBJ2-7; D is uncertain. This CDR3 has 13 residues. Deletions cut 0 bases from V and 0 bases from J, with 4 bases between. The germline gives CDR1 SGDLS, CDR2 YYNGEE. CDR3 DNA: TGTGCCAGCAGCGTAGGGGCCTCCTACGAGCAGTACTTC. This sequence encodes CASSVGASYEQYF. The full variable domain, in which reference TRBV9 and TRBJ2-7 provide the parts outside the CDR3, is DSGVTQTPKHLITATGQRVTLRCSPRSGDLSVYWYQQSLDQGLQFLIQYYNGEERAKGNILERFSAQQFPDLHSELNLSSLELGDSALYFCASSVGASYEQYFGPGTRLTVT.

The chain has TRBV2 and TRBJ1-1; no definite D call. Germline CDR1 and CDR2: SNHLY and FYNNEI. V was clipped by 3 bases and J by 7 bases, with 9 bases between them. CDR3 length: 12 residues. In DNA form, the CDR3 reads TGTGCCAGCAGTGAGATGATAAATGAAGCTTTCTTT. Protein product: CASSEMINEAFF.

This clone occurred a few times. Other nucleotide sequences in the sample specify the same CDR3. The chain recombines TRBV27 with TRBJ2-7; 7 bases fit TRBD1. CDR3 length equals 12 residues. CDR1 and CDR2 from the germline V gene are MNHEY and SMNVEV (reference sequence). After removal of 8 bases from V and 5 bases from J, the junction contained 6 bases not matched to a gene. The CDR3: CASGRGQDEQYF. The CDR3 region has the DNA TGTGCCAGCGGAAGGGGGCAAGACGAGCAGTACTTC.

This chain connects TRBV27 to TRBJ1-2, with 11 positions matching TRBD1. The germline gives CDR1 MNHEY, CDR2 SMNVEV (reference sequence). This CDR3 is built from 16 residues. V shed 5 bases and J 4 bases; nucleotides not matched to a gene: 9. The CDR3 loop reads CASSQDRDRGTYGYTF. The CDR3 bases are TGTGCCAGCAGTCAAGACCGGGACAGGGGGACCTATGGCTACACCTTC.

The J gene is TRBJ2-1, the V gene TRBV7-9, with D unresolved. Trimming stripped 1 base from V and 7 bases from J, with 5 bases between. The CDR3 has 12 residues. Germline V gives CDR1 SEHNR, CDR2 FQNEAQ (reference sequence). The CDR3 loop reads CASSLGWNEQFF. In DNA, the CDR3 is TGTGCCAGCAGCTTAGGGTGGAATGAGCAGTTCTTC.

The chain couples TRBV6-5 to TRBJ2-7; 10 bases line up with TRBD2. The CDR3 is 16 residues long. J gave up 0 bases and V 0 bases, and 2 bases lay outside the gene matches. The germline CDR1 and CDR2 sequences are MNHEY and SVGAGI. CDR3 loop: CASSYSTSGSSYEQYF. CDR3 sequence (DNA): TGTGCCAGCAGTTACTCGACTAGCGGGTCCTCCTACGAGCAGTACTTC.